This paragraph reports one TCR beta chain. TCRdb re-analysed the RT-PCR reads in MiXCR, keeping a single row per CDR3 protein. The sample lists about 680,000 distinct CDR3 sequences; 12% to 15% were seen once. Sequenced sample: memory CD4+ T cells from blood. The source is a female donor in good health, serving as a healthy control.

The chain's CDR3 is CATSKQGNEQFF. DNA of the CDR3: TGTGCCACCAGCAAGCAGGGAAATGAGCAGTTCTTC. V usage is TRBV24-1 and J usage is TRBJ2-1; D perhaps matches TRBD1 (5 bases). Trimming pared 7 bases from V and 7 bases from J, leaving 10 bases between. The germline V gene encodes CDR1 KGHDR and CDR2 SFDVKD. This CDR3 contains 12 residues.